A selection of T cell receptor beta chains follows, all from one sample in a study of T-cell reconstitution after alpha-beta-depleted transplantation in children. TCRdb re-derived calls from the PCR reads in MiXCR, one entry per CDR3 protein. In the table there are 4,000 or so distinct CDR3 sequences, around 10% of which are singletons. Sequencing used PBMCs, mostly from graft donor cells, obtained 180 days after TCRalphabeta/CD19-depleted stem cell transplant. The receptor set was obtained from a male patient between 2 and 15 years old who had a stem cell transplant for acute lymphoblastic leukemia, so the T cells may come from the graft donor. CDR3s include the opening cysteine and the closing phenylalanine or tryptophan. Fields, in order: CDR3 DNA, CDR3 protein, D gene, V gene, J gene, clone size. The D gene is left open where the match is weak. Part of the rows lack a size; the others show once, few, many or a class for expanded clones.

CDR3 DNA: TGTGCCAGCAGTTACATTTTACAGTCGAACACTGAAGCTTTCTTT; CDR3 protein: CASSYILQSNTEAFF; D gene: .; V gene: TRBV6-5; J gene: TRBJ1-1; clone size: many
CDR3 DNA: TGCAGTGCTAGCGCACACTCCTACAATGAGCAGTTCTTC; CDR3 protein: CSASAHSYNEQFF; D gene: .; V gene: TRBV20-1; J gene: TRBJ2-1; clone size: many
CDR3 DNA: TGCGCCAGCAGCCAAGAACCTAACCCAAGAGAGACCCAGTACTTC; CDR3 protein: CASSQEPNPRETQYF; D gene: .; V gene: TRBV4-1; J gene: TRBJ2-5; clone size: many
CDR3 DNA: TGTGCCAGCAGGGAACCGGGACTAGCCTACAATGAGCAGTTCTTC; CDR3 protein: CASREPGLAYNEQFF; D gene: TRBD2; V gene: TRBV6-1; J gene: TRBJ2-1; clone size: many
CDR3 DNA: TGTGCCAGCAGTTATTCCGTTGGACTAGCGGACACCTACGAGCAGTACTTC; CDR3 protein: CASSYSVGLADTYEQYF; D gene: TRBD2; V gene: TRBV6-5; J gene: TRBJ2-7; clone size: many
CDR3 DNA: TGTGCCAGCTCACCAGTCTCAGGGATGATTGAGACCCAGTACTTC; CDR3 protein: CASSPVSGMIETQYF; D gene: .; V gene: TRBV18; J gene: TRBJ2-5; clone size: many
CDR3 DNA: TGTGCCACCAGTGACTGGGACGGAAACACCGGGGAGCTGTTTTTT; CDR3 protein: CATSDWDGNTGELFF; D gene: .; V gene: TRBV24-1; J gene: TRBJ2-2; clone size: many
CDR3 DNA: TGTGCCAGCACCACAGGGGACACCGGGGAGCTGTTTTTT; CDR3 protein: CASTTGDTGELFF; D gene: TRBD1; V gene: TRBV3-1; J gene: TRBJ2-2; clone size: .
CDR3 DNA: TGTGCCAGCAGTCGAACCCGACTACCTCCGAATGAGCAGTACTTC; CDR3 protein: CASSRTRLPPNEQYF; D gene: .; V gene: TRBV7-9; J gene: TRBJ2-7; clone size: many
CDR3 DNA: TGTGCCAGCAGCCTAAGCTCCTACGAGCAGTACTTC; CDR3 protein: CASSLSSYEQYF; D gene: .; V gene: TRBV5-6; J gene: TRBJ2-7; clone size: many
CDR3 DNA: TGTGCCAGCAGCCAAGACAACTCTGGGGCCAACGTCCTGACTTTC; CDR3 protein: CASSQDNSGANVLTF; D gene: .; V gene: TRBV4-2; J gene: TRBJ2-6; clone size: .
CDR3 DNA: TGTGCCAGCTCCTGGGCTTTCGGGAATGAGCAGTTCTTC; CDR3 protein: CASSWAFGNEQFF; D gene: .; V gene: TRBV27; J gene: TRBJ2-1; clone size: many
CDR3 DNA: TGTGCCAGCAGCCAAGATCGTCTCCTGACAGGGGAAGAAGAGACCCAGTACTTC; CDR3 protein: CASSQDRLLTGEEETQYF; D gene: TRBD1; V gene: TRBV3-1; J gene: TRBJ2-5; clone size: many